This TCR beta chain was identified during a study of sequential checkpoint blockade in melanoma. Study information: Maintenance nivolumab came after either treatment sequence. After nivolumab or ipilimumab alone, about 22 patients had week-13 rebiopsies.

The treatment here: randomized to nivolumab then ipilimumab (arm A) or the reverse (arm B). None of the patients previously received DNA-damaging chemotherapy. V was clipped by 5 bases and J by 0 bases, with 11 bases between them. CDR1 is SGHNT, CDR2 YENEEA, per germline. The CDR3 consists of 14 residues. Profiling relied on immunoSEQ multiplex PCR, and the TCRdb table lists in-frame clones only, not all of them. The table includes 35,000 to 40,000 clones, 32% detected once. The sample was tumor tissue (inferred from file names), taken from a patient given nivolumab and ipilimumab in sequence. The source of this sequence is a human donor with melanoma. The chain joins TRBV11-3 to TRBJ2-7, with D perhaps given as TRBD1 or TRBD2 (5 bases each). In DNA form, the CDR3 reads TGTGCCAGCAGCCTGTGGGACGGCTCCTACGAGCAGTACTTC. This translates into CASSLWDGSYEQYF.